Listed below are T cell receptor beta chains from one sample, sequenced in a study of post-analysis software for immune sequencing data. MiXCR, applied by TCRdb to the PCR reads, yields one record per CDR3 protein. Among approximately 730,000 distinct CDR3 sequences listed, just over 45% were seen once. Sequencing was performed on blood. The receptors derive from a girl aged 10 to 17 with multiple sclerosis. The CDR3 runs from the conserved cysteine through the conserved F or W. D genes are given only for firm matches. Only some rows state a clone size, as once, few, many or a class for expanded clones.

d_gene | abundance | j_gene | v_gene | CDR3aa | CDR3nt
. | . | TRBJ2-2 | TRBV7-2 | CASSPGVATGELFF | TGTGCCAGCAGCCCGGGAGTGGCCACCGGGGAGCTGTTTTTT
. | once | TRBJ1-1 | TRBV20-1 | CSASKEQADTEAFF | TGCAGTGCTAGCAAGGAACAGGCCGACACTGAAGCTTTCTTT
. | . | TRBJ2-7 | TRBV7-2 | CASSLVAFHEQYF | TGTGCCAGCAGCTTGGTAGCGTTCCACGAGCAGTACTTC
TRBD2 | . | TRBJ2-3 | TRBV2 | CASSPILAGARDTQYF | TGTGCCAGCAGTCCAATACTAGCGGGAGCGAGAGATACGCAGTATTTT
. | . | TRBJ1-1 | TRBV5-1 | CASRDTGTSVTEAFF | TGCGCCAGCAGAGACACCGGGACCTCGGTCACTGAAGCTTTCTTT
. | . | TRBJ2-7 | TRBV5-1 | CASSLHDEQYF | TGCGCCAGCAGCTTGCATGACGAGCAGTACTTC
TRBD2 | . | TRBJ2-1 | TRBV9 | CAGSVDPPGLVRNEQFF | TGTGCCGGCAGCGTAGACCCTCCGGGACTAGTTCGCAATGAGCAGTTCTTC
TRBD1 | . | TRBJ1-5 | TRBV28 | CASERQGAMNPQHF | TGTGCCAGCGAGAGACAGGGGGCCATGAATCCCCAGCATTTT
TRBD2 | . | TRBJ2-1 | TRBV5-1 | CASSLDTSGRGGRSEQFF | TGCGCCAGCAGCTTGGACACTAGCGGGAGGGGGGGTAGGAGTGAGCAGTTCTTC
. | . | TRBJ2-7 | TRBV29-1 | CSVSPAEGNEQYF | TGCAGCGTTTCCCCGGCGGAGGGGAACGAGCAGTACTTC
TRBD2 | few | TRBJ2-3 | TRBV7-8 | CASLSGRTDTQYF | TGTGCCAGCCTTAGCGGGAGGACAGATACGCAGTATTTT
. | . | TRBJ2-7 | TRBV27 | CASSHQGQIPEQYF | TGTGCCAGCAGTCATCAAGGACAGATCCCCGAGCAGTACTTC
TRBD2 | . | TRBJ2-7 | TRBV20-1 | CSARLGTSGAYEQYF | TGCAGTGCTAGACTAGGGACTAGCGGCGCCTACGAGCAGTACTTC
. | . | TRBJ1-2 | TRBV7-9 | CASSVGTSGYTF | TGTGCCAGCAGCGTGGGAACCTCCGGCTACACCTTC
. | many | TRBJ1-2 | TRBV24-1 | CATSEQEYGYTF | TGTGCCACCAGTGAACAGGAGTATGGCTACACCTTC
TRBD2 | few | TRBJ2-1 | TRBV20-1 | CSAPSGSSYNEQFF | TGCAGTGCTCCTAGCGGGAGCTCCTACAATGAGCAGTTCTTC
. | few | TRBJ2-7 | TRBV29-1 | CAYRDFPGYEQYF | TGCGCCTACCGGGACTTCCCCGGGTACGAGCAGTACTTC
TRBD2 | . | TRBJ2-1 | TRBV12-3/TRBV12-4 | CASSSLLAGRPNEQFF | TGTGCCAGCAGCTCATTATTAGCGGGCAGACCAAATGAGCAGTTCTTC
. | . | TRBJ2-6 | TRBV28 | CASSRANVLTF | TGTGCCAGCAGCAGGGCCAACGTCCTGACTTTC
. | few | TRBJ2-7 | TRBV20-1 | CSARDRQGGTYEQYF | TGCAGTGCTAGAGATCGCCAGGGCGGGACCTACGAGCAGTACTTC
TRBD1 | . | TRBJ2-2 | TRBV12-3/TRBV12-4 | CASRDRDRDTGELFF | TGTGCCAGCAGAGACCGGGACAGGGACACCGGGGAGCTGTTTTTT
. | . | TRBJ2-1 | TRBV7-3 | CASSLIPASYNDEQFF | TGTGCCAGCAGCTTAATACCAGCATCCTACAATGATGAGCAGTTCTTC